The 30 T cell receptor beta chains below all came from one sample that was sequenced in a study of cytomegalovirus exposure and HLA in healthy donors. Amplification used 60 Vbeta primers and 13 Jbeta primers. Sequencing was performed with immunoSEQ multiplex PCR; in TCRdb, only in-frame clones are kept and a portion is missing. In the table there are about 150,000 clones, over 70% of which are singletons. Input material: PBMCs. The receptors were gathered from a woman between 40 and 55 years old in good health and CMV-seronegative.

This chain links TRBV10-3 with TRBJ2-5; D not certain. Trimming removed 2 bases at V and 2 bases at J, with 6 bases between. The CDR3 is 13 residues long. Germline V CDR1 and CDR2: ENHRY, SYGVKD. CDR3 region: CAISEQIQETQYF. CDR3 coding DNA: TGTGCCATCAGTGAGCAGATACAAGAGACCCAGTACTTC.

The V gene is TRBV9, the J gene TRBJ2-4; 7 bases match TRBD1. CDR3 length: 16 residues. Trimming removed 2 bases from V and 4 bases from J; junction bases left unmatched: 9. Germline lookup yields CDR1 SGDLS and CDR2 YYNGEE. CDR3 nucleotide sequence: TGTGCCAGCAGCGTTGACAGGGCAAAGAGAAAAAACATTCAGTACTTC. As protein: CASSVDRAKRKNIQYF.

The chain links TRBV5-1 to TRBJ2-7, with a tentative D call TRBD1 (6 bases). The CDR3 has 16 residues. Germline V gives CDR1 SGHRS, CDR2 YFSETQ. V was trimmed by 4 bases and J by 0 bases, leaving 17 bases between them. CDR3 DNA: TGCGCCAGCAGCCCCGATCCAGGGGTTCCCTCCTACGAGCAGTACTTC. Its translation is CASSPDPGVPSYEQYF.

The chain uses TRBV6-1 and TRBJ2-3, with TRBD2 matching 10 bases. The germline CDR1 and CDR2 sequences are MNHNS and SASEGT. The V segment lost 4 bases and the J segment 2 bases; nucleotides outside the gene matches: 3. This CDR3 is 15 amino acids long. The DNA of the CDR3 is TGTGCCAGCAGTGGAAGCGGGAGGGCCACAGATACGCAGTATTTT. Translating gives CASSGSGRATDTQYF.

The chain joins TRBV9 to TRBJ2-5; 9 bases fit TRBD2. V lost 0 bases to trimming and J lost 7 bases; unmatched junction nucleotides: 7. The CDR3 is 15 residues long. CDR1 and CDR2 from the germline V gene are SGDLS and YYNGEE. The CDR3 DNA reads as TGTGCCAGCAGCGTAGCGGCGGGAGGGCCCTCGACCCAGTACTTC. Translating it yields CASSVAAGGPSTQYF.

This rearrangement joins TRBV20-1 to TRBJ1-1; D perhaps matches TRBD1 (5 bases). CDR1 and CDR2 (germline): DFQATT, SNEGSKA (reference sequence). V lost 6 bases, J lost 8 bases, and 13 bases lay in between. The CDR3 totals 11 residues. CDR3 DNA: TGCAGTGCCCCCGGGACTGTGGAAGCTTTCTTT. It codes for CSAPGTVEAFF.

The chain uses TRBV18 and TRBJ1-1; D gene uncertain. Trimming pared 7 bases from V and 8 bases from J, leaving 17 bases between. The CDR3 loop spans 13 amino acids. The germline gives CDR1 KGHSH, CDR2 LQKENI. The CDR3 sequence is CASLISHAGEAFF. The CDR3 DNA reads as TGTGCCAGCTTAATAAGTCACGCGGGGGAAGCTTTCTTT.

In nucleotides, the CDR3 is TGTGCCAGCAGCGTGGGTTCTCGGGACAAAATTTCAAGCACAGATACGCAGTATTTT. Its translation: CASSVGSRDKISSTDTQYF. The chain couples TRBV9 to TRBJ2-3; possible D gene TRBD1, 6 bases. The CDR3 covers 19 residues. The V end lost 2 bases, the J end lost 0 bases, and 22 bases lay between the germline ends. The germline V gene has CDR1 SGDLS and CDR2 YYNGEE.

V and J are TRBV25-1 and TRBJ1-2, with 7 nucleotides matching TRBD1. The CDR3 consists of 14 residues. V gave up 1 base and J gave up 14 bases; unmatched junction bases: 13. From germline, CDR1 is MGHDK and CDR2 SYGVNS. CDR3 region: CASSEFGTEPGVTF. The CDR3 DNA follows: TGTGCCAGCAGTGAATTTGGGACAGAACCGGGAGTGACCTTC.

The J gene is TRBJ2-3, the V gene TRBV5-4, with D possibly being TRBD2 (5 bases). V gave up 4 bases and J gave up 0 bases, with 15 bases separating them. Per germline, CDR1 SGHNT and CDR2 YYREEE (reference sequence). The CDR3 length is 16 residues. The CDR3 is CASSIGRLRSTDTQYF. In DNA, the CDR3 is TGTGCCAGCAGCATAGGGCGACTAAGAAGCACAGATACGCAGTATTTT.

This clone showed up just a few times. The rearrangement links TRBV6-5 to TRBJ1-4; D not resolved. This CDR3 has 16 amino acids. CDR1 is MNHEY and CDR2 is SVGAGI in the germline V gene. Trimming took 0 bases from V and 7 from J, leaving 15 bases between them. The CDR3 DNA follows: TGTGCCAGCAGTTACTCGCCGCCCATATCGGGTGAAAAACTGTTTTTT. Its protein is CASSYSPPISGEKLFF.

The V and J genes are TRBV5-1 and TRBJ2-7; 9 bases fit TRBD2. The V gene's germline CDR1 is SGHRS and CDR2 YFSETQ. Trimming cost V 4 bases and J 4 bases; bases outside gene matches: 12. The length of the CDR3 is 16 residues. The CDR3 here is CASSPAISGSGYEQYF. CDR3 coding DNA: TGCGCCAGCAGCCCGGCTATTAGCGGGAGCGGTTACGAGCAGTACTTC.

The CDR3 here is CASSLAAGGNEKLFF. Here the CDR3 DNA reads TGTGCCAGCAGCTTGGCCGCAGGGGGTAATGAAAAACTGTTTTTT. The chain uses TRBV5-6 and TRBJ1-4; 7 bases are a match to TRBD1. Unmatched junction bases numbered 3, after V lost 0 bases and J lost 4 bases. CDR1 is SGHDT, CDR2 YYEEEE, per germline. CDR3 length: 15 residues.

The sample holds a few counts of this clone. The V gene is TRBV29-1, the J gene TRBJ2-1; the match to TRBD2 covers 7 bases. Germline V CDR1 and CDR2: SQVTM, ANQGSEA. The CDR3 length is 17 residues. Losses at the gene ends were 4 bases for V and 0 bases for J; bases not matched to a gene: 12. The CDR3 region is CSVAPQREGSSYNEQFF. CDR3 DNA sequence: TGCAGCGTTGCTCCCCAGCGGGAAGGGAGCTCCTACAATGAGCAGTTCTTC.

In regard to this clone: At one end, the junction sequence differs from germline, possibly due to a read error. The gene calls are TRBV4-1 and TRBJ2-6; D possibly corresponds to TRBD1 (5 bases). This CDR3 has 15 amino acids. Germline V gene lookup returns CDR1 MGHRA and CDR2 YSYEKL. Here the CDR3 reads CASSQVRSGANGLTF. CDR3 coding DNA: TGCGCCAGCAGCCAAGTGCGCTCTGGGGCCAACGGCCTGACTTTC.

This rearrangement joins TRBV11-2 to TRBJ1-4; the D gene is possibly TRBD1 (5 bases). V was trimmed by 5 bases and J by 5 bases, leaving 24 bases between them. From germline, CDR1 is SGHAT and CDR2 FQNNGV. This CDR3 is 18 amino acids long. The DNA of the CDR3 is TGTGCCAGCAGCCTACCCACAGGTGGGGGGATTCAAAATGAAAAACTGTTTTTT. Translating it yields CASSLPTGGGIQNEKLFF.

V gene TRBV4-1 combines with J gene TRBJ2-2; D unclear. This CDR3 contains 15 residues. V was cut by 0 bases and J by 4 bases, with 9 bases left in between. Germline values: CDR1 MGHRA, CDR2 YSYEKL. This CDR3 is CASSQDITSTGELFF. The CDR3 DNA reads TGCGCCAGCAGCCAAGATATAACTTCCACCGGGGAGCTGTTTTTT.

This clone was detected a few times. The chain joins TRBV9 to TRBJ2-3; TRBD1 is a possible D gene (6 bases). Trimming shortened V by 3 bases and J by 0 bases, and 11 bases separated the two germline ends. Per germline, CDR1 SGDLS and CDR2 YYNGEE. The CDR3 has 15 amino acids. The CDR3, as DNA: TGTGCCAGCAGCGACAGGGTTTTTAGCACAGATACGCAGTATTTT. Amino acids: CASSDRVFSTDTQYF. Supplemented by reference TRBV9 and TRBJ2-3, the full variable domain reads DSGVTQTPKHLITATGQRVTLRCSPRSGDLSVYWYQQSLDQGLQFLIQYYNGEERAKGNILERFSAQQFPDLHSELNLSSLELGDSALYFCASSDRVFSTDTQYFGPGTRLTVL.

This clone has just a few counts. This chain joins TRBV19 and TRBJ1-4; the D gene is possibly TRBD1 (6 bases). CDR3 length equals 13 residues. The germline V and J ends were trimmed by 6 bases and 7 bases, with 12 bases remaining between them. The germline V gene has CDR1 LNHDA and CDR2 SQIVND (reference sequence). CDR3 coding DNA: TGTGCCAGTAGAACAGGGTGGGGTGAAAAACTGTTTTTT. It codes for CASRTGWGEKLFF.

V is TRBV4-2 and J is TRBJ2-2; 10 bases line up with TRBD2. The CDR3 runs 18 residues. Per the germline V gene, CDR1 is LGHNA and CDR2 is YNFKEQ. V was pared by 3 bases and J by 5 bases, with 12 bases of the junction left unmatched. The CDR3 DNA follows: TGTGCCAGCAGCCAGGGTCTCGGGACTAGCGTTTTGACCGGGGAGCTGTTTTTT. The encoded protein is CASSQGLGTSVLTGELFF.

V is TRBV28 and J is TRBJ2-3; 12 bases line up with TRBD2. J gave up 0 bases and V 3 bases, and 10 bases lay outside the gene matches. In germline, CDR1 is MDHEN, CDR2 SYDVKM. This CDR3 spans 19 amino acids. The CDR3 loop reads CASSFPGLAGRSSTDTQYF. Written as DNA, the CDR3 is TGTGCCAGCAGTTTTCCTGGACTAGCGGGGAGATCTAGCACAGATACGCAGTATTTT.

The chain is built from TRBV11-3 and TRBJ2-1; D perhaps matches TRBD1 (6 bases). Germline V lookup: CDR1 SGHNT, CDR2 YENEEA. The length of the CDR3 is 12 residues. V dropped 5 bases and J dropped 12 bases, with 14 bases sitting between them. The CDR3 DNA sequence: TGTGCCAGCAGCCACCCCGTAGGGGGGCAGTTCTTC. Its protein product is CASSHPVGGQFF.

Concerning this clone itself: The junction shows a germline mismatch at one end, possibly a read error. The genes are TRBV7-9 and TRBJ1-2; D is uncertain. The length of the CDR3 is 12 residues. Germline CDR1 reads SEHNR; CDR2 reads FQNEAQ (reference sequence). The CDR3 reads CSSSQALPGYTF. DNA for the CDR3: TGTTCCAGCAGTCAGGCCCTCCCGGGCTACACCTTC.

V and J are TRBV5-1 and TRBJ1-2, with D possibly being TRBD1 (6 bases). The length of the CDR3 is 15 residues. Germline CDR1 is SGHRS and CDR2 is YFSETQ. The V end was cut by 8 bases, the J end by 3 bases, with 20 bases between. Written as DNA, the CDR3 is TGCGCCAGTAGGAGGGGGGGCGCGGGTGACTATGGCTACACCTTC. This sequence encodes CASRRGGAGDYGYTF.

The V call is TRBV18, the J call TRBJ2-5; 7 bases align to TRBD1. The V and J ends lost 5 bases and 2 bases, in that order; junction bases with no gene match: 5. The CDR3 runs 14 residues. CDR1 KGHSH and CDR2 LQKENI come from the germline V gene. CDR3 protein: CASSNRGSQETQYF. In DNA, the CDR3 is TGTGCCAGCTCAAACAGGGGTTCTCAAGAGACCCAGTACTTC.

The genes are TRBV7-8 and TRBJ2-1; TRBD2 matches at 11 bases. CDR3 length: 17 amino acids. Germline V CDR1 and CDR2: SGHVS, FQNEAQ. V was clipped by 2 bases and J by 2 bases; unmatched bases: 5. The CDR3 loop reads CASSLPIAGGTYNEQFF. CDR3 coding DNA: TGTGCCAGCAGCTTACCTATAGCGGGAGGGACCTACAATGAGCAGTTCTTC.

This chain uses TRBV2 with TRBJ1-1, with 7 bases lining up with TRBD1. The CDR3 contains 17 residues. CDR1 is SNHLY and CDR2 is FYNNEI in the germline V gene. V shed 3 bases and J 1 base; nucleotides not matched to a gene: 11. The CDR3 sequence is CASSDPAGRGENTEAFF. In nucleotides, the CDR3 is TGTGCCAGCAGTGACCCGGCGGGCAGGGGGGAGAACACTGAAGCTTTCTTT.

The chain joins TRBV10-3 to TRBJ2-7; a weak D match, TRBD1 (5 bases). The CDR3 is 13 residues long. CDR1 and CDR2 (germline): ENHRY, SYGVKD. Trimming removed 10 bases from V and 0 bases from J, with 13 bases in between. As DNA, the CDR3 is TGTGCCAACCAGGGCAGTTCCTCCTACGAGCAGTACTTC. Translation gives CANQGSSSYEQYF.

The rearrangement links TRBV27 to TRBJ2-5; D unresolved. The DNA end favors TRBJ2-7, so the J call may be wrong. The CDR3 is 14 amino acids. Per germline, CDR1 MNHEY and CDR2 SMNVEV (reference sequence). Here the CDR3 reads CASSLLGKTYEQYF. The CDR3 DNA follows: TGTGCCAGCAGTTTATTGGGCAAGACCTACGAGCAGTACTTC.

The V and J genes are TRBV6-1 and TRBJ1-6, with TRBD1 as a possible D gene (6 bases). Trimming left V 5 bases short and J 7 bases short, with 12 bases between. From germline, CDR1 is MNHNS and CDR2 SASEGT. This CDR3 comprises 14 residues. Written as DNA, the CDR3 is TGTGCCAGCAGTCAACAGGGAGGGAATTCACCCCTCCACTTT. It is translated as CASSQQGGNSPLHF.